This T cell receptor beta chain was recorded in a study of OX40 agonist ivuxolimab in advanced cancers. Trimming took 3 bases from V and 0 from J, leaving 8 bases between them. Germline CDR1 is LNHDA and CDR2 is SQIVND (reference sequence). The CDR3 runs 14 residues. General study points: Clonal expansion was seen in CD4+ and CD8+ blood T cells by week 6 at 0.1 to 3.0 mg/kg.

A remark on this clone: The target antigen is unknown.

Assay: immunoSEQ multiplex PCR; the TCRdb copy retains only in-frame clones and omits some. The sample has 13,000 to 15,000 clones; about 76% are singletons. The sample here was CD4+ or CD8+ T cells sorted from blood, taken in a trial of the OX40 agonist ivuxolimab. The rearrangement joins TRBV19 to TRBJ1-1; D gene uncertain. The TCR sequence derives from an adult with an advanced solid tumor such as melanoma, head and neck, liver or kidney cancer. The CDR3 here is CASSMAGLNTEAFF. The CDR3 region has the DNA TGTGCCAGTAGTATGGCGGGCCTGAACACTGAAGCTTTCTTT.